The clone carrying this TCR beta chain was observed a few times. Its cognate antigen is unknown. The entry originates in a study of blood T cells in healthy people across ages. Notes on the study in general: Roughly linear declines in TCR beta diversity per million T cells occurred with age. More naive CD4+ cells and higher diversity marked long-lived donors relative to aged donors.

V was shortened by 2 bases and J by 11 bases, with 13 bases between the two germline ends. Germline CDR1 and CDR2: SEHNR and FQNEAQ (reference sequence). This CDR3 region has 12 residues. Using a J-beta primer mix together with a sample-barcoded 5' primer, a second PCR was run for 7 to 11 cycles. Unique molecular identifiers of 12 random nucleotides labeled each cDNA. Each sample provided no less than 2.5 million CDR3-containing paired-end reads. TCRdb reanalysed the 5' RACE reads using MiXCR and keeps one entry per CDR3 protein. Of roughly 1,700,000 distinct CDR3 sequences listed, 25% to 30% were seen once; the top ten hold around 7.7%.

The receptor's source is a woman in her twenties or thirties in good health. The chain uses TRBV7-9 and TRBJ2-7; no clear D. Sequenced material: blood. This CDR3 reads CASSLKWGEEYF. CDR3 bases: TGTGCCAGCAGCTTAAAATGGGGTGAGGAGTACTTC.